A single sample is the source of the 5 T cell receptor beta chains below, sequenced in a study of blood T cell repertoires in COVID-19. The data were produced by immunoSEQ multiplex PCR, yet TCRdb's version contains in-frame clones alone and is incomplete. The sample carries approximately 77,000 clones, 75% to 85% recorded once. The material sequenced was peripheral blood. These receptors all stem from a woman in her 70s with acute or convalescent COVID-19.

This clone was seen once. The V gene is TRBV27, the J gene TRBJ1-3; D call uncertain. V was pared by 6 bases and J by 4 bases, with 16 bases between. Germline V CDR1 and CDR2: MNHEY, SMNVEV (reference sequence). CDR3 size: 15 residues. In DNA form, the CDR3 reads TGTGCCAGCAGCTCCCGAGGGAACGTCGGAAACACCATATATTTT. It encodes CASSSRGNVGNTIYF.

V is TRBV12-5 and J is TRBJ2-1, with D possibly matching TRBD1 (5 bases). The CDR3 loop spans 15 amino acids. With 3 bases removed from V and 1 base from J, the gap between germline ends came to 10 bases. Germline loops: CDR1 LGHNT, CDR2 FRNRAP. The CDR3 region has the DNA TGTGCTAGTGGTTTACTGACAGATTCCTACAATGAGCAGTTCTTC. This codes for CASGLLTDSYNEQFF.

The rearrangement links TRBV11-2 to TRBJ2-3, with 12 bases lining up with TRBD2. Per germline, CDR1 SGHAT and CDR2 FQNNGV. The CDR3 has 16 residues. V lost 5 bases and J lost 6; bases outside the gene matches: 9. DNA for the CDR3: TGTGCCAGCAGCCTCCGGACTAGCGGGGCACGGGATACGCAGTATTTT. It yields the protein CASSLRTSGARDTQYF. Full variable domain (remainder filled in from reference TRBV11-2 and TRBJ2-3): EAGVAQSPRYKIIEKRQSVAFWCNPISGHATLYWYQQILGQGPKLLIQFQNNGVVDDSQLPKDRFSAERLKGVDSTLKIQPAKLEDSAVYLCASSLRTSGARDTQYFGPGTRLTVL.

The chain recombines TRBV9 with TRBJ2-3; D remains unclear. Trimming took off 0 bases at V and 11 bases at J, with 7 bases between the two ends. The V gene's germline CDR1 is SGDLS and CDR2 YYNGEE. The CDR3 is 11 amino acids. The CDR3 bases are TGTGCCAGCAGCGTAGCGGTAGAGCAGTATTTT. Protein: CASSVAVEQYF.

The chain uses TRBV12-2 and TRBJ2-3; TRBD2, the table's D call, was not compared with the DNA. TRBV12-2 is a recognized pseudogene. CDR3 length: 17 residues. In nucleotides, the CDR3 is TGTGCAAGTCGCTTAGTAATGGGGCGGGGTAGCACAGATACGCAGTATTTT. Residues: CASRLVMGRGSTDTQYF.